The rows below give T cell receptor beta chains drawn from one sample of a study of cytomegalovirus exposure and HLA in healthy donors. Using immunoSEQ multiplex PCR, the repertoire was profiled, and TCRdb retains in-frame clones only, with some absent. The sample includes 100,000 to 150,000 clones, just under 85% of them seen just once. Material: PBMCs. The receptor source for this set is a boy between 2 and 15 years old in good health and CMV-seronegative. The CDR3 runs from the conserved cysteine through the conserved F or W. A D gene is named only where the DNA matches it firmly. Not every row has a clone size; where given, it reads once, few, many or a size class.

v_gene,abundance,j_gene,d_gene,CDR3aa,CDR3nt
TRBV5-3,NA,TRBJ2-7,TRBD1,CARNKDRDEQYF,TGTGCCAGAAATAAGGACAGGGACGAGCAGTACTTC
TRBV7-9,NA,TRBJ1-1,TRBD1,CSSSDRDTEAFF,TGTTCCAGCAGTGACAGGGACACTGAAGCTTTCTTT
TRBV9,NA,TRBJ1-1,TRBD1,CASSLSGGRREAFF,TGTGCCAGCAGCCTATCAGGGGGCCGGAGGGAAGCTTTCTTT
TRBV5-8,few,TRBJ2-1,NA,CASTTMGGASYNEQFF,TGTGCCAGCACAACCATGGGGGGGGCCTCCTACAATGAGCAGTTCTTC
TRBV7-8,NA,TRBJ1-1,NA,CASSLETGNTEAFF,TGTGCCAGCAGCTTAGAAACAGGGAACACTGAAGCTTTCTTT
TRBV7-9,NA,TRBJ2-7,NA,CASSSDMSYEQYF,TGTGCCAGCAGCTCAGACATGTCCTACGAGCAGTACTTC
TRBV18,NA,TRBJ1-1,TRBD1,CASSRQGGMNTEAFF,TGTGCCAGCTCACGCCAGGGGGGAATGAACACTGAAGCTTTCTTT
TRBV4-1,NA,TRBJ2-7,TRBD2,CASSQYSGGTPYEQYF,TGCGCCAGCAGCCAGTATAGCGGGGGCACTCCCTACGAGCAGTACTTC
TRBV27,NA,TRBJ2-2,TRBD1,CASKDYRGVTGELFF,TGTGCCAGCAAGGATTACAGGGGGGTGACCGGGGAGCTGTTTTTT
TRBV5-1,NA,TRBJ2-3,NA,CASSLGGTDTQYF,TGCGCCAGCAGCTTGGGCGGAACAGATACGCAGTATTTT
TRBV19,NA,TRBJ2-1,NA,CASSIVGRIYEQFF,TGTGCCAGTAGTATCGTCGGGAGAATATATGAGCAGTTCTTC
TRBV11-2,NA,TRBJ2-2,TRBD1,CASSPWTGATGELFF,TGTGCCAGCAGCCCCTGGACAGGGGCCACCGGGGAGCTGTTTTTT
TRBV7-9,NA,TRBJ1-1,NA,CASSFGGLNTEAFF,TGTGCCAGCAGCTTCGGAGGCCTGAACACTGAAGCTTTCTTT
TRBV19,NA,TRBJ1-1,NA,CASSNGLRRGPQAFF,TGTGCCAGTAGTAACGGTCTTCGCAGGGGTCCCCAGGCTTTCTTT
TRBV6-5,NA,TRBJ2-3,TRBD2,CASIPGLAGPDTQYF,TGTGCCAGCATTCCGGGACTAGCGGGCCCAGATACGCAGTATTTT
TRBV4-1,NA,TRBJ1-2,TRBD1,CASSPTGGSFSGYTF,TGCGCCAGCAGCCCGACAGGGGGCAGCTTCTCTGGCTACACCTTC